This T cell receptor beta chain was profiled in a study of molecular identifiers for immune sequencing clone quantification (dated by TCRdb to the late 2010s). About the study as a whole: For a replicate experiment, the RNA from either approximately 20,000 or 100,000 naive CD8 T cells was divided into five aliquots, and four of those aliquots went on to sequencing. CD8 T cells were used in a methods study to benchmark molecular-identifier clustering-based TCR repertoire sequencing (MIDCIRS) and TCR RNA copy counting. What the study reported, not specific to this receptor: Without barcode sub-clustering, chimeric consensus sequences inflated TCR diversity; chimeras reached as high as 47%. In CMV-specific effector cells, over 97% of molecules were held by clones above 20 RNA copies, whereas under 1% of molecules were held by such clones in naive cells. Even against a background of approximately 1 million naive CD8 T cells, spiked-in Jurkat TCR RNA amounting to a single cell's worth was reported to be detectable. Modeling estimated around 3.2 recovered TCR RNA copies per cell, compared with around 9.7 by digital PCR, which implies roughly 30% capture efficiency. The sizes of highly expanded clones could end up underestimated when identical TCR molecules share a barcode. The naive libraries included spiked-in Jurkat TCR RNA (around 9 copies' worth), and this RNA is not part of the donor repertoire.

Naive CD8 T cell libraries were made from approximately 20,000 to 1,000,000 sorted cells using 10%, 30% or 50% of purified RNA. Naive CD8 T cells were FACS-sorted as CD8+CD4-CCR7+CD45RA+ on a BD FACSAria II into RLT Plus buffer. Under 11 TCR copies' worth of Jurkat RNA were spiked into roughly 19,000-1,000,000 naive CD8 T cell samples to test detection sensitivity. CD8 T cells were enriched with RosetteSep CD8+ T Cell Enrichment Cocktail and Ficoll-Paque, followed by ACK red cell lysis. V lost 6 bases and J lost 6 bases, and the count of bases not matched to a germline gene is 6. The CDR3 spans 14 residues, from the cysteine through the phenylalanine. The sequence is cut down to CDR3 DNA, 42 bases in frame from base 1. The germline V gene encodes CDR1 SGHNT and CDR2 YYREEE (reference sequence). The method was PCR. TCRdb records NextSeq 500 as the sequencer. Bulk TCR libraries were generated as previously described, with the TCR primers listed in Table S5 used. Purification of total RNA was performed with the Qiagen AllPrep DNA/RNA kit. Before analysis, reads from multiple sequencing runs of one library were combined. In the source study's methods: Reads were retained only if the reads had an exact TCR constant sequence, and the retained reads were trimmed to 150 nt and grouped according to their 12-nt molecular barcodes. Reads within each barcode group were sub-clustered using a 15% Levenshtein threshold, and quality-weighted consensus sequences were constructed for each RNA molecule. Non-functional sequences were excluded, and lower-count sequences lying one edit away from another sequence were also excluded. Based on fitting two negative binomial distributions, any barcode sub-cluster with under 20% of the maximum read count was discarded. In TCRdb, the public reads were trimmed at Q25 with fastp and aligned with MiXCR, with productive beta chains retained. Rows with a matching CDR3 protein are joined into one entry that keeps the most common DNA and genes. TCRdb's processing, not the study's, gives the V and J calls here. In all, the sample holds roughly 100,000 distinct CDR3 sequences, and 30% to 45% of those were seen once. 9% to 10% of the sample is in the top ten clones.

In its sample, this clonotype was seen a few times. Its target antigen remains unknown. No much larger clonotype is one base removed from it; base qualities were not supplied. The chain employs TRBV5-4 and TRBJ2-1; TRBD2 matches 10 bases in the middle. The receptor was derived from a human donor in good health. Some libraries in this study had Jurkat cell RNA spiked in. The sequenced sample was naive CD8+ T cells from blood, with Jurkat cell RNA spiked in. This specimen's cell subset or site label, per the study, means: FACS-sorted CD8+CD4-CCR7+CD45RA+ naive T cells. DNA sequence: TGTGCCAGCACACTAGCGGGAAGAGTCAATGAGCAGTTCTTC. Its product reads: CASTLAGRVNEQFF.